The sequence of this T cell receptor beta chain was determined in a study of T cell responses to AZD1222 COVID-19 vaccine. The CDR3 is made up of 15 amino acids. After removal of 0 bases from V and 4 bases from J, the junction contained 3 bases not matched to a gene. Per the germline V gene, CDR1 is LGHNA and CDR2 is YNFKEQ. The protocol was immunoSEQ multiplex PCR, while the TCRdb copy is restricted to in-frame clones and leaves out a portion. Of more than 90,000 clones in the sample, about 87% were seen once. This chain connects TRBV4-2 to TRBJ1-5; TRBD1 matches 7 bases. The receptor's source is an adult who received the AZD1222 COVID-19 vaccine. The sequencing used peripheral blood, collected 28 days after the second AZD1222 dose. CDR3 nucleotides: TGTGCCAGCAGCCAAGAACTCAGGGGGAATCAGCCCCAGCATTTT. It encodes CASSQELRGNQPQHF.